This T cell receptor (beta chain) was sequenced for a study of CD8+ T cells in alopecia areata (dated by TCRdb to the late 2010s). For the study in its entirety: The treated patients took part in an open-label pilot trial in which moderate-to-severe alopecia areata was treated with oral tofacitinib at 5 to 10 mg twice daily. Tofacitinib-treated patients had biopsies at baseline and at 4 and 24 weeks of treatment, with a later scalp biopsy in several patients. On the human side, TCRbeta sequencing was run on scalp tissue and on sorted CD4+ and CD8+ peripheral blood T cells from healthy controls and from alopecia areata patients with either patchy or totalis/universalis disease. In both human patients and the C3H/HeJ mouse model, the study applied high-throughput TCRbeta sequencing to look at T cell clonal expansion in alopecia areata. Patients received tofacitinib for 6 to 18 months and were then followed off drug for 6 months to check for delayed response and recurrence. TCRbeta CDR3 regions were amplified by immunoSEQ multiplex PCR using 35 Vbeta forward and 13 Jbeta reverse primers. The SALT score, which quantifies the percentage of affected scalp surface area, was used to measure disease severity in treated patients. The RNA source kit depended on sample type: the PAXgene miRNA kit for fixed scalp, the miRNeasy kit for PBMCs, and the RNeasy kit for mouse skin. Scalp clonality was compared across normal scalp (n=4), patchy alopecia areata scalp (n=8), and alopecia totalis/universalis scalp (n=8). Results and caveats for the whole study, not just this receptor: Tofacitinib significantly lowered scalp clonality and the number of expanded CD8+ clones among the top 100 scalp clones. Unlike mouse skin, which is dominated by gammadelta T cells, normal human skin has resident alphabeta T cells that are also sequenced, and this complicates analysis of the scalp TCR repertoire. Shared TCR sequences between patients were less evident than in mice, which may be partly attributable to HLA diversity in the patient population. Compared with normal scalp, lesional scalp, particularly in alopecia totalis/universalis, had higher clonality and more expanded CD8+ clones, which suggests antigenic drive. Because the treated cohort was small and had just a single nonresponder, larger studies are needed to establish links between baseline CD8+ expansion and response. During tofacitinib treatment, many expanded lesional clones remained in scalp and blood, and this persistence may partly explain relapse after treatment is stopped.

Sequences SQVTM (CDR1) and ANQGSEA (CDR2) are obtained from the germline V gene. V loses 5 bases, J loses 4 bases, and the germline ends lie 20 bases apart. The CDR3 spans 15 residues, from the cysteine through the phenylalanine. Only the CDR3 part of the read is kept: 45 bases, read in frame from the first base. Library generation was performed with the immunoSEQ multiplex PCR assay. For TCR sequencing, RNA was extracted from every sample and reverse transcribed into cDNA to serve as template. First-strand cDNA was synthesized with SuperScript III using a 2:1 mix of oligo-dT and random hexamers. A synthetic immune receptor repertoire was used to assess amplification bias, and residual bias was removed computationally. The original pipeline was this. Raw reads were preprocessed to remove errors, and CDR3 was defined by IMGT conventions from the conserved cysteine to phenylalanine. Clonality was computed by normalizing Shannon entropy by log2 of the number of productive unique TCRs and subtracting the result from 1. Scalp TCRbeta sequences were cross-referenced with sorted blood CD4 and CD8 repertoires so that the CD4 or CD8 identity of scalp clones could be inferred. In its TCRdb copy, this immuneACCESS table keeps in-frame sequences only and misses some clones. Where compared with another copy, unresolved V genes explain less than half of these, and the others have no known cause. That table supplies the V and J calls and clone size; D and trimming were determined from the DNA. This sample comprises 150,000 to 200,000 clones, 60% of them detected only once. In total, the top ten clones hold 0.95% to 1.1% of the sample.

As to this clone: What this receptor recognizes is not known. Base qualities are not at hand, and no much larger clone is one base apart.

The sample's time point label is to be understood as: roughly 24 weeks on oral tofacitinib. Explained via the paper, the treatment or condition label denotes: oral pan-JAK inhibitor, 5-10 mg twice daily. Lesional scalp punch biopsies and peripheral blood were obtained from alopecia areata patients. PBMCs were isolated by density centrifugation and stained for CD3, CD4 and CD8, after which CD4+ and CD8+ T cells were sorted on a FACSAria. Recombination connected TRBV29-1 to TRBJ1-1; TRBD1 is a weak D gene call, 6 bases matching. The material sequenced was CD4+ T cells sorted from blood, taken at week 24, from a patient treated with tofacitinib. This TCR derives from a human donor with alopecia areata. The nucleotide sequence is TGCAGCGTTCATGTCTTTGGGGGCCTAGGCACTGAAGCTTTCTTT. Protein translation: CSVHVFGGLGTEAFF.